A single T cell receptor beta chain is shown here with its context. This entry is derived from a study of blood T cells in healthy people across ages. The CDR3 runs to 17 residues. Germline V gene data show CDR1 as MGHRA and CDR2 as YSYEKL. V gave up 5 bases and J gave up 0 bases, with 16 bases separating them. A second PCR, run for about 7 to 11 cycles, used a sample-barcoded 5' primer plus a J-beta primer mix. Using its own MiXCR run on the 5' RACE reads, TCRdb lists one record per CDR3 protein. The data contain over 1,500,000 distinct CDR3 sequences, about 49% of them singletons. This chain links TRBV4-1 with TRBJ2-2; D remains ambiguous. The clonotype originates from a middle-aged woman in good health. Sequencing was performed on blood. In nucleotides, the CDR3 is TGCGCCAGCAGCACCCGATTGGCACCCGCGAACACCGGGGAGCTGTTTTTT. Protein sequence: CASSTRLAPANTGELFF.